This T cell receptor beta chain originates from a study of spatial heterogeneity in lung cancer. TCRdb re-called the 5' RACE reads through MiXCR, storing one row per CDR3 protein. The sample carries some 6,700 distinct CDR3 sequences, 14% recorded once. Trimming removed 5 bases at V and 4 bases at J, with 9 bases between. CDR3 length: 13 residues. Time point given: sample taken at primary tumor resection. This clonotype is categorized as medium-sized. Its antigen remains unknown. Being off target in a library aimed at alpha chains, this beta chain has a size of little meaning. The study, taken as a whole, reports: Mutation tallies in tumors tracked expanded intratumoral alpha and beta TCR counts.

The V call is TRBV12-3 or TRBV12-4, the J call TRBJ2-1, with D tentatively TRBD1 (5 bases). The sequencing used lung tumor tissue, collected at surgery. The clonotype comes from a male donor with early-stage non-small cell lung cancer. The chain's CDR3 is CASSRDRYNEQFF. The CDR3 DNA is TGTGCCAGCAGTCGAGACAGATACAATGAGCAGTTCTTC.